Reported below is one T cell receptor (beta chain). Trimming removed 5 bases from V and 1 base from J; junction bases left unmatched: 4. The CDR3 contains 16 residues. Per the germline V gene, CDR1 is MNHEY and CDR2 is SMNVEV (reference sequence). The record originates from a study of blood T cell repertoires in COVID-19. Method: immunoSEQ multiplex PCR; TCRdb's copy keeps in-frame clones and lacks some. The sample has around 250,000 clones; under 95% are singletons. The source of this sequence is a man in his forties who had been exposed to COVID-19. Specimen: PBMCs or T cells enriched from blood (not recorded which). The chain carries TRBV27 and TRBJ2-2, with TRBD2 identical over 10 bases. In DNA form, the CDR3 reads TGTGCCAGCAGTCCCGGGACTAGCGAGAACACCGGGGAGCTGTTTTTT. It encodes CASSPGTSENTGELFF.